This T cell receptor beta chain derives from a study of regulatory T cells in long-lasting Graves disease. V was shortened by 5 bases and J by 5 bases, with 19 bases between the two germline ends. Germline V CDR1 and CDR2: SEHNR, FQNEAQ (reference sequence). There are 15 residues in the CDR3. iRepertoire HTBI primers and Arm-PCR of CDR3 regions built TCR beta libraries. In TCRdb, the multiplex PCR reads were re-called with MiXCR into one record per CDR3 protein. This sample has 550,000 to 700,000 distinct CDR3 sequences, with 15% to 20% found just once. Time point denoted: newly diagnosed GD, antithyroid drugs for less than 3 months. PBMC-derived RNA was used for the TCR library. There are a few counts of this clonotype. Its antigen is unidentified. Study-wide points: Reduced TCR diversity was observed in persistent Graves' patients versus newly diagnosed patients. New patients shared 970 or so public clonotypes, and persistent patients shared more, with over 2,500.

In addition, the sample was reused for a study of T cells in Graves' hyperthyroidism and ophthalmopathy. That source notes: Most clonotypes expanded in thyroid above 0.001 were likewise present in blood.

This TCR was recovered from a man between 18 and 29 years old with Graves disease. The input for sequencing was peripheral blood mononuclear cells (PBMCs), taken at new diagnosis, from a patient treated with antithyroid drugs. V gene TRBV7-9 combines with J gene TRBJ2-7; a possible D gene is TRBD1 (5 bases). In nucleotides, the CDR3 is TGTGCCAGCAGCCGTGGGTCAGGGTTTTATGACGAGCAGTACTTC. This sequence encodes CASSRGSGFYDEQYF.